The 18 T cell receptor beta chains below all came from one sample that was sequenced in a study of blood T cell repertoires in COVID-19. Produced via immunoSEQ multiplex PCR; TCRdb's table is partial and in-frame only. The table shows about 190,000 clones, with roughly 88% occurring only once. Material for sequencing was PBMCs or T cells enriched from blood (not recorded which). The receptors originated from a woman between 25 and 40 years old who had recovered from COVID-19.

The gene calls are TRBV5-6 and TRBJ2-7; TRBD1 matches 7 bases. V shed 3 bases, J shed 2 bases, and the junction held 14 bases outside the gene matches. The CDR3 has 17 amino acids. The V gene's germline CDR1 is SGHDT and CDR2 YYEEEE. CDR3 nucleotides: TGTGCCAGCAGCTCCTGGCCACTACAGGGACAGCCCTACGAGCAGTACTTC. Amino acids: CASSSWPLQGQPYEQYF.

This chain joins TRBV28 and TRBJ1-2; no clear D gene. The V end was cut by 1 base, the J end by 4 bases, with 10 bases between. This CDR3 is built from 14 residues. CDR1 is MDHEN and CDR2 is SYDVKM in the germline V gene. CDR3: CASSLSVVSYGYTF. CDR3 coding DNA: TGTGCCAGCAGTTTATCGGTAGTGAGCTATGGCTACACCTTC.

The gene calls are TRBV5-1 and TRBJ2-5, with TRBD1 identical over 7 bases. The junction had 3 bases not matched to a gene; V was cut back by 4 bases and J by 3 bases. The CDR3 length is 13 residues. Germline V gene lookup returns CDR1 SGHRS and CDR2 YFSETQ. CDR3 protein: CASSRDRKETQYF. Here the CDR3 DNA reads TGCGCCAGCAGCCGGGACAGAAAAGAGACCCAGTACTTC.

V is TRBV2 and J is TRBJ2-3; D may be TRBD1 (6 bases). The germline gives CDR1 SNHLY, CDR2 FYNNEI. V was trimmed by 6 bases and J by 2 bases, leaving 12 bases between them. The CDR3 covers 14 residues. The CDR3 DNA sequence: TGTGCCAGCAGCTCGGACAGCGCCACAGATACGCAGTATTTT. This encodes CASSSDSATDTQYF.

The rearrangement uses TRBV27 and TRBJ1-6, with 8 bases that match TRBD1. The CDR3 length is 14 residues. Germline lookup yields CDR1 MNHEY and CDR2 SMNVEV (reference sequence). The trim removed 2 bases at V and 10 bases at J, leaving 4 bases unmatched. CDR3 nucleotide sequence: TGTGCCAGCAGTTTAGGACAGGGTAGCTCACCCCTCCACTTT. As protein: CASSLGQGSSPLHF.

V is TRBV2 and J is TRBJ2-1, with unresolved D. The CDR3 contains 13 residues. Trimming removed 2 bases from V and 5 bases from J, with 7 bases in between. Germline lookup yields CDR1 SNHLY and CDR2 FYNNEI. The CDR3: CASSEQKNNEQFF. The CDR3 DNA is TGTGCCAGCAGTGAACAAAAAAACAATGAGCAGTTCTTC.

V usage is TRBV29-1 and J usage is TRBJ2-7, with TRBD2 matching over 9 bases. Germline CDR1 and CDR2: SQVTM and ANQGSEA. This CDR3 contains 15 residues. The junction had 11 bases not matched to a gene; V was cut back by 3 bases and J by 5 bases. The DNA for the CDR3 is TGCAGCGTTGAGAAAGGTGCTAGCGGGAACGACGAGCAGTACTTC. Translated, it gives CSVEKGASGNDEQYF.

The chain couples TRBV2 to TRBJ1-4; D is perhaps TRBD1 (6 bases). Germline CDR1 is SNHLY and CDR2 is FYNNEI. CDR3 length: 16 amino acids. V was pared by 6 bases and J by 0 bases, with 14 bases between. The DNA for the CDR3 is TGTGCCAGCAGCCGCGACAGGAGTGCAACTAATGAAAAACTGTTTTTT. Translation: CASSRDRSATNEKLFF.

The genes are TRBV15 and TRBJ2-7; possible D gene TRBD2, 6 bases. This CDR3 has 16 amino acids. Trimming cost V 0 bases and J 7 bases, with 19 bases left between them. Germline values: CDR1 LNHNV, CDR2 YYDKDF (reference sequence). CDR3 amino acids: CATSRDRGSAASEQYF. CDR3 nucleotides: TGTGCCACCAGCAGAGACCGGGGGTCGGCCGCATCAGAGCAGTACTTC.

This clone occurred once. The chain couples TRBV4-1 to TRBJ2-3, with D unclear. The V gene lost 4 bases and the J gene lost 5 bases, with 10 bases spanning the gap. CDR1 is MGHRA, CDR2 YSYEKL, per germline. CDR3 length equals 13 residues. Here the CDR3 reads CASSPPSGDTQYF. CDR3 in DNA: TGCGCCAGCAGCCCACCCTCCGGAGATACGCAGTATTTT.

This CDR3 is CASSSRGTSEIRAQFF. Here the CDR3 DNA reads TGTGCCAGCTCAAGTCGCGGGACTAGCGAGATTAGGGCGCAGTTCTTC. The chain is built from TRBV18 and TRBJ2-1; 10 bases fit TRBD2. Germline trimming cut 5 bases from V and 12 bases from J; bases unmatched to any gene: 16. The CDR3 runs to 16 residues. Germline V gene lookup returns CDR1 KGHSH and CDR2 LQKENI.

The chain couples TRBV7-9 to TRBJ2-5; 7 bases agree with TRBD1. The CDR3 has 15 residues. The junction had 5 bases not matched to a gene; V was cut back by 2 bases and J by 2 bases. Germline V gene sequence: CDR1 SEHNR, CDR2 FQNEAQ (reference sequence). The CDR3 region has the DNA TGTGCCAGCAGCTTACGTGGGACAGCACAAGAGACCCAGTACTTC. Protein product: CASSLRGTAQETQYF.

The chain recombines TRBV11-2 with TRBJ2-7; D remains unclear. Per the germline V gene, CDR1 is SGHAT and CDR2 is FQNNGV. The CDR3 totals 12 residues. The V end lost 1 base, the J end lost 7 bases, and 8 bases lay between the germline ends. CDR3 sequence (DNA): TGTGCCAGCAGCTTAGCCGGTTTAGAGCAGTACTTC. Protein sequence: CASSLAGLEQYF.

The gene calls are TRBV5-1 and TRBJ1-1; TRBD1 aligns across 11 bases. CDR1 and CDR2 (germline): SGHRS, YFSETQ. The CDR3 length is 16 residues. The trim removed 4 bases at V and 1 base at J, leaving 6 bases unmatched. The CDR3 bases are TGCGCCAGCAGCGCAGGACAGGGGGCTGCGAACACTGAAGCTTTCTTT. Translated: CASSAGQGAANTEAFF.

This clone was detected once. The rearrangement links TRBV28 to TRBJ2-1; 9 nucleotides line up with TRBD2. Germline V gives CDR1 MDHEN, CDR2 SYDVKM. The CDR3 loop spans 13 amino acids. V lost 8 bases and J lost 7; bases outside the gene matches: 6. The CDR3 DNA sequence: TGTGCCAGCCGGACTAGCGTGTTAAATGAGCAGTTCTTC. Its protein is CASRTSVLNEQFF. The whole variable domain, filled in from reference TRBV28 and TRBJ2-1, reads DVKVTQSSRYLVKRTGEKVFLECVQDMDHENMFWYRQDPGLGLRLIYFSYDVKMKEKGDIPEGYSVSREKKERFSLILESASTNQTSMYLCASRTSVLNEQFFGPGTRLTVL.

The chain combines TRBV29-1 with TRBJ1-2; D not certain. Per germline, CDR1 SQVTM and CDR2 ANQGSEA. The CDR3 totals 14 residues. The ends were cut back, 4 bases at V and 2 bases at J, with 14 bases in the middle. The CDR3 region has the DNA TGCAGCGTTGTCGATGAGGCTTCGAACTATGGCTACACCTTC. This sequence encodes CSVVDEASNYGYTF.

This sequence joins TRBV7-9 and TRBJ2-7; 7 bases match TRBD1. There are 17 residues in the CDR3. CDR1 is SEHNR, CDR2 FQNEAQ, per germline (reference sequence). V was pared by 5 bases and J by 2 bases, with 15 bases of the junction left unmatched. CDR3 loop: CASSRFRLQGPTYEQYF. As DNA, the CDR3 is TGTGCCAGCAGCCGATTTCGCCTACAGGGGCCGACCTACGAGCAGTACTTC.

The chain has TRBV11-2 and TRBJ2-1; perhaps TRBD2 as D (6 bases). The CDR3 contains 14 residues. Trimming shortened V by 5 bases and J by 5 bases, and 13 bases separated the two germline ends. Germline V gene sequence: CDR1 SGHAT, CDR2 FQNNGV. CDR3 in amino acids: CASSPNRGNNEQFF. DNA for the CDR3: TGTGCCAGCAGCCCCAACCGGGGGAACAATGAGCAGTTCTTC.